These T cell receptor beta chains were read from a single sample in a study of T cell repertoires in cytomegalovirus infection. These receptors lack a known antigen. Each CDR3 protein is one row after TCRdb ran MiXCR on the reads. The data show 750,000 to 900,000 distinct CDR3 sequences, 25% to 30% seen once. The sample in question was cultured CD8+ T cells from PBMCs, obtained from culture after CMV antigen stimulation. These receptors came from a human donor in good health (CMV status not recorded). Some clones in this sample may be carry-over from other donors' samples. Each CDR3 is given with its conserved first and last residue. A D gene is named only where the DNA matches it firmly. A clone size is listed for some rows: how often the clone was seen (once, few, many), or a class if it is expanded.

NA | TRBD2 | TRBJ2-1 | TRBV4-3 | TGCGCCAGCAGCCCCCGACTAGCCGCCTATGAGCAGTTCTTC | CASSPRLAAYEQFF
NA | NA | TRBJ2-6 | TRBV24-1 | TGTGCCACCAGTCGGACAGACTTTAGCTCTGGGGCCAACGTCCTGACTTTC | CATSRTDFSSGANVLTF
NA | TRBD2 | TRBJ2-1 | TRBV20-1 | TGCAGTGCTAGAGATATAGCGGGGGCTCTCAATGAGCAGTTCTTC | CSARDIAGALNEQFF
many | NA | TRBJ1-2 | TRBV12-3/TRBV12-4 | TGTGCCAGCAGTAAAGGGCGGCCCGACTACACCTTC | CASSKGRPDYTF
NA | NA | TRBJ1-2 | TRBV15 | TGTGCCACCAGCAGCCGGGACACCAGCTACTACACCTTC | CATSSRDTSYYTF
NA | TRBD2 | TRBJ2-3 | TRBV28 | TGTGCCAGCAGTACCGGACTAGCGCCTCAGTATTTT | CASSTGLAPQYF
NA | NA | TRBJ2-3 | TRBV6-1 | TGTGCCAGCAGTGACCTAACCACGCCGGGACCCACAGATACGCAGTATTTT | CASSDLTTPGPTDTQYF
NA | TRBD1 | TRBJ2-1 | TRBV6-5 | TGTGCCAGCAGTTACCAACAGGGGCCCTACAATGAGCAGTTCTTC | CASSYQQGPYNEQFF
NA | NA | TRBJ2-3 | TRBV27 | TGTGCCAGCAGTTTCCAGGGAGACCTGCGCACAGATACGCAGTATTTT | CASSFQGDLRTDTQYF
few | TRBD1 | TRBJ1-5 | TRBV6-2/TRBV6-3 | TGTGCCAGCAGTCCCGAGCTAACAGGGACAGGGGAAATCAATCAGCCCCAGCATTTT | CASSPELTGTGEINQPQHF
NA | TRBD1 | TRBJ1-3 | TRBV9 | TGTGCCAGCAGCGTAGACACAGGGGCTCCAAGCTCTGGAAACACCATATATTTT | CASSVDTGAPSSGNTIYF
NA | TRBD1 | TRBJ2-5 | TRBV20-1 | TGCAGTGCTAGGGACCGGGACAGGGGGTACCAAGAGACCCAGTACTTC | CSARDRDRGYQETQYF
few | NA | TRBJ1-1 | TRBV27 | TGTGCCAGCAGTCCCGGGGGGGGGGTGTCTGAAGCTTTCTTT | CASSPGGGVSEAFF
NA | NA | TRBJ2-7 | TRBV29-1 | TGCAGCGTTTTAGCGGTCCAGTGGGGGTGCTACGAGCAGTACTTC | CSVLAVQWGCYEQYF
NA | NA | TRBJ2-1 | TRBV4-1 | TGCGCCAGCAGCCAAGGGCAAGGGTTTGAGCAGTTCTTC | CASSQGQGFEQFF
NA | NA | TRBJ2-1 | TRBV9 | TGTGCCAGCAGCGTAGGCGTTGAGCAGTTCTTC | CASSVGVEQFF
NA | TRBD1 | TRBJ1-1 | TRBV20-1 | TGCAGTGCTAGAGATCAGGGGGGGGGGCGGAGGTGGACTGAAGCTTTCTTT | CSARDQGGGRRWTEAFF
NA | NA | TRBJ2-7 | TRBV29-1 | TGCAGCGTTGCCCGGGGGAAATACGAGCAGTACTTC | CSVARGKYEQYF
NA | NA | TRBJ1-6 | TRBV5-6 | TGTGCCAGCACCCTAGGACAAGGCCCTGCTTCACCCCTCCACTTT | CASTLGQGPASPLHF
many | NA | TRBJ2-2 | TRBV15 | TGTGCCACCTTGGGGGGCTCCGGGGAGCTGTTTTTT | CATLGGSGELFF
NA | TRBD1 | TRBJ2-1 | TRBV13 | TGTGCCAGCAGCTTAGAGGGGGCGGGCAATGAGCAGTTCTTC | CASSLEGAGNEQFF
NA | NA | TRBJ1-1 | TRBV6-5 | TGTGCCAGCAGTTACGGGGCAGGGACTGAAGCTTTCTTT | CASSYGAGTEAFF
few | NA | TRBJ2-5 | TRBV6-1 | TGTGCCAGCAGCCGGGTACGGTCCCCTCAAGAGACCCAGTACTTC | CASSRVRSPQETQYF
NA | NA | TRBJ1-2 | TRBV28 | TGTGCCAGCAGGTCCAGAGAGAGGGGGTACACCTTC | CASRSRERGYTF
many | NA | TRBJ2-2 | TRBV24-1 | TGTGCCACCAGTGATCCAAGGGGGTACACCGGGGAGCTGTTTTTT | CATSDPRGYTGELFF
NA | NA | TRBJ2-7 | TRBV6-2/TRBV6-3 | TGTGCCAGCAGCGGGGTCGGATACGAGCAGTACTTC | CASSGVGYEQYF
NA | NA | TRBJ1-2 | TRBV27 | TGTGCCAGCAGTTCTTATGCGGAGTACGACTATGGCTACACCTTC | CASSSYAEYDYGYTF
NA | TRBD2 | TRBJ2-4 | TRBV6-1 | TGTGCCAGCAGGGGGAGGGTAGCCAAAAACATTCAGTACTTC | CASRGRVAKNIQYF
NA | TRBD1 | TRBJ1-2 | TRBV19 | TGTGCCAGTACCCCCTGGACAGGGCCGCTTGCTAACTATGGCTACACCTTC | CASTPWTGPLANYGYTF
NA | TRBD1 | TRBJ1-5 | TRBV6-5 | TGTGCCAGCAGGTCCGGACCAGGGGGACCCAATCAGCCCCAGCATTTT | CASRSGPGGPNQPQHF
NA | TRBD1 | TRBJ2-1 | TRBV19 | TGTGCCAGTAGTGAGGGGGCCCCCTCCTACAATGAGCAGTTCTTC | CASSEGAPSYNEQFF
NA | TRBD1 | TRBJ1-1 | TRBV27 | TGTGCCAGCAGACTATTACAGGGGGCGCGGAACACTGAAGCTTTCTTT | CASRLLQGARNTEAFF
once | NA | TRBJ1-6 | TRBV10-2 | TGCGCCAGCACCCCGGCCTATTCAGGGGCTTCACCCCTCCACTTT | CASTPAYSGASPLHF
few | TRBD1 | TRBJ1-4 | TRBV7-9 | TGTGCCAGCAGTCTACGAACAGGGGGCCTTAATGAAAAACTGTTTTTT | CASSLRTGGLNEKLFF
NA | TRBD2 | TRBJ2-1 | TRBV6-5 | TGTGCCAGCACCTCGACGGCGGGGGGACCCTACAATGAGCAGTTCTTC | CASTSTAGGPYNEQFF
few | NA | TRBJ2-1 | TRBV2 | TGTGCCAGCAGTGAATGGCGGGGGCACTCCTACAATGAGCAGTTCTTC | CASSEWRGHSYNEQFF
NA | TRBD2 | TRBJ2-1 | TRBV7-9 | TGTGCCAGCAGCTACGAGGAGGGAGGGTTCAATGAGCAGTTCTTC | CASSYEEGGFNEQFF
few | NA | TRBJ2-1 | TRBV12-3/TRBV12-4 | TGTGCCAGCAGGCAACCCGGGCCCCTGAGACATGAGCAGTTCTTC | CASRQPGPLRHEQFF
NA | TRBD2 | TRBJ2-1 | TRBV12-3/TRBV12-4 | TGTGCCAGCAGCCATCCCCAAAGGACTAGCGGGGGGAGCTCCTACAATGAGCAGTTCTTC | CASSHPQRTSGGSSYNEQFF
NA | NA | TRBJ1-2 | TRBV2 | TGTGCCAGCAGTGACGCGGGGATCTATGGCTACACCTTC | CASSDAGIYGYTF
few | NA | TRBJ1-2 | TRBV12-3/TRBV12-4 | TGTGCCAGCAGTGGTTCTAGCTATGGCTACACCTTC | CASSGSSYGYTF
NA | TRBD2 | TRBJ2-1 | TRBV19 | TGTGCCAGTAGTATCGGCCTAGCGGGGATCGATGAGCAGTTCTTC | CASSIGLAGIDEQFF
few | NA | TRBJ1-6 | TRBV19 | TGTGCCAGTAGTATCGACAGTAATTCACCCCTCCACTTT | CASSIDSNSPLHF
NA | NA | TRBJ2-1 | TRBV9 | TGTGCCAGCAGCCCTCACGTAGAGTGGTCTAGCGATAGCAATGAGCAGTTCTTC | CASSPHVEWSSDSNEQFF
few | NA | TRBJ1-1 | TRBV10-1 | TGCGCCAGCAGTGACAGGGACACTGAAGCTTTCTTT | CASSDRDTEAFF
few | NA | TRBJ2-1 | TRBV27 | TGTGCCAGCAGTTTAGTCCCTCTTAACAATGAGCAGTTCTTC | CASSLVPLNNEQFF
few | NA | TRBJ2-2 | TRBV5-7 | TGTGCCAGCACCAACGGGGGGCGCCTAGGGGAGCTGTTTTTT | CASTNGGRLGELFF
NA | TRBD2 | TRBJ2-5 | TRBV7-8 | TGTGCCAGCAGGGGTTCACTAGCGACGCAAGAGACCCAGTACTTC | CASRGSLATQETQYF
few | NA | TRBJ1-3 | TRBV12-3/TRBV12-4 | TGTGCCAGCAGTTTTGAAAACACCATATATTTT | CASSFENTIYF
NA | TRBD1 | TRBJ1-1 | TRBV7-9 | TGTGCCAGCAGCTTATCTCAATCAGGGGGCACTGAAGCTTTCTTT | CASSLSQSGGTEAFF
NA | TRBD2 | TRBJ2-2 | TRBV20-1 | TGCAGTGCTAGAGAAAACAGCGGGGGGTTGACCGGGGAGCTGTTTTTT | CSARENSGGLTGELFF
few | NA | TRBJ2-6 | TRBV7-9 | TGTGCCAGCAGAACCGGACAGACTTTAAGCTCTGGGGCCAACGTCCTGACTTTC | CASRTGQTLSSGANVLTF
NA | NA | TRBJ2-1 | TRBV12-5 | TGTGCTAGTGGACCGACCTCGTACAATGAGCAGTTCTTC | CASGPTSYNEQFF